This TCR beta chain derives from a study of blood T cell repertoires in COVID-19. Study-wide context: PBMCs, B-cell-depleted T cells, or T cells were the source of the cDNA or gDNA that made up the material.

Those who participated ranged in age from about 18 to 95 years and resided in roughly 26 US areas. Here immunoSEQ multiplex PCR was the method, and the copy in TCRdb shows in-frame clones only, minus some. The sample has around 200,000 clones, approximately 90% seen once. This CDR3 contains 16 residues. This clonotype originated in a man aged 25 to 45 who had recovered from COVID-19. The V and J genes are TRBV21-1 and TRBJ2-4; TRBD1, as called in the table, went unchecked against the DNA. TRBV21-1 is annotated as a pseudogene. Sequences were obtained from PBMCs or T cells enriched from blood (not recorded which). CDR3 bases: TGTGCCAGCAGCAAACAGGGGGCCGGGGCCAAAAACATTCAGTACTTC. This translates into CASSKQGAGAKNIQYF.